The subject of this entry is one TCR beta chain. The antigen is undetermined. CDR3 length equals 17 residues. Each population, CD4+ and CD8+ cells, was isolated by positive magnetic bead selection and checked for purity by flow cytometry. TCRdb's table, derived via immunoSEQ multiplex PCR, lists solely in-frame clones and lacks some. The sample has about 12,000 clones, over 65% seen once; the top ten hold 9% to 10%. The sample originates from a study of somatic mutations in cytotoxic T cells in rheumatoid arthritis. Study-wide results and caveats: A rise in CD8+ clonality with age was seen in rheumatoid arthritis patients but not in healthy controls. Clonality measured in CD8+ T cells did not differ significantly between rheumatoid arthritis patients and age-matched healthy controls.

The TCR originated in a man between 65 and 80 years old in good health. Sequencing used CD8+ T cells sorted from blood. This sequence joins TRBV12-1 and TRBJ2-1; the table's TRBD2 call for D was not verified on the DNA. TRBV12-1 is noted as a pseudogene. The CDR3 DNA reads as TGTGCCAGCAGCCGGCGTCTAGCGGGGGCCTCCTACAATGAGCAGTTCTTC. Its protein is CASSRRLAGASYNEQFF.